A single sample gave rise to the 28 T cell receptor beta chains below, sequenced in a study of CD8 T cells in Susac syndrome. An input of about 0.5 to 1 ug of RNA was subjected to reverse transcription using random hexamers. TCRdb recomputed calls from the immunoSEQ multiplex PCR reads with MiXCR, one row per CDR3 protein. This table holds around 200,000 distinct CDR3 sequences, nearly 97% found once. The sample consisted of CD4+ T cells from PBMCs. These receptors were taken from a human donor with multiple sclerosis.

About this clonotype: Mismatch with germline at one junction end may stem from a read error. The chain has TRBV29-1 and TRBJ1-1; 7 bases align to TRBD1. This CDR3 has 8 amino acids. Germline V gene lookup returns CDR1 SQVTM and CDR2 ANQGSEA. The CDR3 region is CSAPGQIF. The DNA of the CDR3 is TGCAGCGCCCCGGGACAGATCTTT.

The V and J genes are TRBV13 and TRBJ2-3, with D perhaps TRBD1 (5 bases). Germline V gene data show CDR1 as PRHDT and CDR2 as FYEKMQ (reference sequence). V dropped 5 bases and J dropped 1 base, with 16 bases sitting between them. The CDR3 sequence is 16 residues long. The CDR3 is CASSRQRGMGTDTQYF. CDR3 nucleotide sequence: TGTGCCAGCAGCCGTCAAAGGGGTATGGGCACAGATACGCAGTATTTT.

This clonotype has just a few counts. V and J are TRBV20-1 and TRBJ2-5; D may be TRBD1 (6 bases). The CDR3 contains 13 residues. V dropped 5 bases and J dropped 2 bases, with 12 bases sitting between them. Looked up from germline, CDR1 is DFQATT and CDR2 is SNEGSKA (reference sequence). As DNA, the CDR3 is TGCAGTGCTCCCCGCAGGGGACAAGAGACCCAGTACTTC. This sequence encodes CSAPRRGQETQYF.

This chain uses TRBV29-1 with TRBJ2-3, with 11 bases matching TRBD1. Unmatched junction bases numbered 3, after V lost 3 bases and J lost 4 bases. This CDR3 region has 14 residues. Per germline, CDR1 SQVTM and CDR2 ANQGSEA. The CDR3: CSVDGTGGADTQYF. As DNA, the CDR3 is TGCAGCGTTGACGGGACAGGGGGAGCAGATACGCAGTATTTT.

V usage is TRBV3-1 and J usage is TRBJ2-1; 9 bases agree with TRBD2. The CDR3 consists of 14 residues. The J segment lost 12 bases and the V segment lost 0 bases, leaving 6 bases of the junction unmatched. CDR1 and CDR2 from the germline V gene are LGHDT and YNNKEL (reference sequence). The CDR3 region is CASSQDETSGGQFF. As DNA, the CDR3 is TGTGCCAGCAGCCAAGACGAGACTAGCGGTGGGCAGTTCTTC.

This clonotype has only one observation. The rearrangement uses TRBV7-3 and TRBJ2-3, with 11 bases lining up with TRBD1. The CDR3 has 15 residues. The trim removed 3 bases at V and 4 bases at J, leaving 3 bases unmatched. Germline lookup yields CDR1 SGHTA and CDR2 FQGTGA. CDR3 in amino acids: CASSFSGQGADTQYF. The CDR3 DNA sequence: TGTGCCAGCAGCTTTTCGGGACAGGGGGCAGATACGCAGTATTTT.

This chain connects TRBV25-1 to TRBJ2-1; the match to TRBD2 covers 9 bases. The CDR3 runs to 14 residues. Germline V gene data show CDR1 as MGHDK and CDR2 as SYGVNS. The CDR3 protein is CVTPGTSHYNEQFF. For the CDR3, the DNA is TGTGTCACCCCAGGGACTAGCCACTACAATGAGCAGTTCTTC.

In its sample, this clonotype was seen once. This chain links TRBV2 with TRBJ2-7; D is possibly TRBD2 (6 bases). The length of the CDR3 is 16 residues. V lost 4 bases, J lost 3 bases, and 19 bases lay in between. The germline CDR1 and CDR2 sequences are SNHLY and FYNNEI. This CDR3 reads CASSALLAATLYEQYF. For the CDR3, the DNA is TGTGCCAGCAGTGCCTTGTTAGCGGCGACCCTCTACGAGCAGTACTTC. The entire variable domain, with the rest obtained from reference TRBV2 and TRBJ2-7, is as follows: EPEVTQTPSHQVTQMGQEVILRCVPISNHLYFYWYRQILGQKVEFLVSFYNNEISEKSEIFDDQFSVERPDGSNFTLKIRSTKLEDSAMYFCASSALLAATLYEQYFGPGTRLTVT.

This clonotype was counted once. The chain combines TRBV7-2 with TRBJ2-7; 9 nucleotides align to TRBD1. J lost 2 bases, V lost 0 bases, and 8 bases had no gene match. This CDR3 spans 17 amino acids. Germline V gene data show CDR1 as SGHTA and CDR2 as FQGNSA. CDR3 loop: CASSLAGPGQGTYEQYF. The CDR3 nucleotides are TGTGCCAGCAGCTTAGCGGGCCCGGGACAGGGAACCTACGAGCAGTACTTC.

V usage is TRBV20-1 and J usage is TRBJ1-5; D gene ambiguous. The CDR3 is made up of 12 amino acids. The germline gives CDR1 DFQATT, CDR2 SNEGSKA (reference sequence). Trimming left V 3 bases short and J 4 bases short, with 7 bases between. CDR3 sequence: CSARRLNQPQHF. The CDR3 coding sequence is TGCAGTGCTAGGAGGTTGAATCAGCCCCAGCATTTT.

This rearrangement joins TRBV4-1 to TRBJ2-6; D is uncertain. Germline CDR1 MGHRA, CDR2 YSYEKL. Trimming left V 8 bases short and J 0 bases short, with 14 bases between. CDR3 length: 16 residues. In nucleotides, the CDR3 is TGCGCCAGCCGACAAGATTGGGGCTCTGGGGCCAACGTCCTGACTTTC. Its translation: CASRQDWGSGANVLTF.

This sequence joins TRBV29-1 and TRBJ2-7; 8 bases are shared with TRBD1. The trim removed 7 bases at V and 6 bases at J, leaving 14 bases unmatched. Germline CDR1 is SQVTM and CDR2 is ANQGSEA. The CDR3 has 14 residues. The CDR3, as DNA: TGCAGCGCCCTGCCCGGACAGGGTAGGGGCGAGCAGTACTTC. This translates into CSALPGQGRGEQYF.

J is TRBJ2-7 and V is TRBV3-1; TRBD1 matches at 12 bases. The CDR3 is made up of 15 amino acids. The germline V gene has CDR1 LGHDT and CDR2 YNNKEL (reference sequence). V trimming: 2 bases; J trimming: 7 bases; junction bases outside the gene matches: 6. The CDR3 is CASSQLGQGADEQYF. Written as DNA, the CDR3 is TGTGCCAGCAGCCAACTGGGACAGGGGGCGGATGAGCAGTACTTC.

The J gene is TRBJ1-1, the V gene TRBV12-3 or TRBV12-4, with unresolved D. The CDR3 has 13 residues. V was cut by 0 bases and J by 4 bases, with 6 bases left in between. This chain's CDR3 is CASSLADTTEAFF. As DNA, the CDR3 is TGTGCCAGCAGTTTAGCCGACACCACTGAAGCTTTCTTT.

The CDR3 coding sequence is TGTGCCTGGAGTCCCTACGGGGGGCAGCCCCAGCATTTT. This codes for CAWSPYGGQPQHF. The chain recombines TRBV30 with TRBJ1-5, with a weak D call TRBD1 (5 bases). This CDR3 region has 13 residues. The germline V gene encodes CDR1 GTSNPN and CDR2 SVGIG (reference sequence). The V gene lost 2 bases and the J gene lost 7 bases, with 12 bases spanning the gap.

This sequence joins TRBV5-6 and TRBJ1-2; D uncertain. V lost 1 base and J 4 bases, leaving 11 bases between the germline ends. The CDR3 loop spans 14 amino acids. Germline lookup yields CDR1 SGHDT and CDR2 YYEEEE. In DNA form, the CDR3 reads TGTGCCAGCAGCTTGAAAGTCGTCCTCTATGGCTACACCTTC. Residues: CASSLKVVLYGYTF.

The rearrangement uses TRBV5-1 and TRBJ2-6; the D gene is possibly TRBD2 (6 bases). CDR1 is SGHRS and CDR2 is YFSETQ in the germline V gene. This CDR3 comprises 17 residues. The V gene lost 9 bases and the J gene lost 0 bases, with 19 bases spanning the gap. CDR3: CATSSGLGTSGANVLTF. CDR3 DNA sequence: TGCGCCACCAGTTCGGGACTGGGAACCTCTGGGGCCAACGTCCTGACTTTC. The full variable domain, with the rest looked up from reference TRBV5-1 and TRBJ2-6, is KAGVTQTPRYLIKTRGQQVTLSCSPISGHRSVSWYQQTPGQGLQFLFEYFSETQRNKGNFPGRFSGRQFSNSRSEMNVSTLELGDSALYLCATSSGLGTSGANVLTFGAGSRLTVL.

V and J are TRBV6-5 and TRBJ1-3; 7 nucleotides align to TRBD1. This CDR3 is 15 amino acids long. V shed 2 bases, J shed 0 bases, and the junction held 1 base outside the gene matches. CDR1 MNHEY and CDR2 SVGAGI come from the germline V gene. The CDR3 nucleotides read TGTGCCAGCAGTTACGGACAGGCCTCTGGAAACACCATATATTTT. Residues: CASSYGQASGNTIYF.

The chain couples TRBV20-1 to TRBJ2-7; 8 positions agree with TRBD1. Germline CDR1 DFQATT, CDR2 SNEGSKA (reference sequence). CDR3 length equals 13 residues. Unmatched junction bases numbered 9, after V lost 6 bases and J lost 5 bases. The CDR3 sequence: CSATTGVIDEQYF. The CDR3 DNA sequence: TGCAGTGCGACGACAGGGGTCATCGACGAGCAGTACTTC.

This chain joins TRBV2 and TRBJ1-1; a possible D gene is TRBD1 (6 bases). Between the trimmed V and J ends, which lost 9 bases and 0 bases, there was a span of 17 bases. Germline V CDR1 and CDR2: SNHLY, FYNNEI. The CDR3 runs to 15 residues. DNA of the CDR3: TGTGCCAGGGACCAAGTACAGGGAATGAACACTGAAGCTTTCTTT. It encodes CARDQVQGMNTEAFF.

This rearrangement joins TRBV5-1 to TRBJ2-7; 7 nucleotides agree with TRBD1. The ends lost 4 bases at V and 6 bases at J; junction bases unmatched: 10. This CDR3 has 14 residues. The germline V gene has CDR1 SGHRS and CDR2 YFSETQ. CDR3 residues: CASSPGQASGEQYF. CDR3 DNA: TGCGCCAGCAGCCCCGGACAGGCCTCAGGCGAGCAGTACTTC.

CDR3 sequence (DNA): TGTGCCAGCAGTGAAGCGGGACGGGTCTATGGCTACACCTTC. It encodes CASSEAGRVYGYTF. The V gene is TRBV12-3 or TRBV12-4, the J gene TRBJ1-2; possible D gene TRBD1, 5 bases. The CDR3 length is 14 residues. Trimming left V 5 bases short and J 4 bases short, with 14 bases between.

The chain combines TRBV29-1 with TRBJ1-1; no reliable D call. CDR1 and CDR2 (germline): SQVTM, ANQGSEA. The CDR3 totals 12 residues. Trimming left V 6 bases short and J 4 bases short, with 12 bases between. In DNA, the CDR3 is TGCAGCGTCGGTTTGGGCACCACTGAAGCTTTCTTT. It codes for CSVGLGTTEAFF.

In DNA, the CDR3 is TGTGCCAGCACCGATTACTCTAGGGGGGGAACAGATACGCAGTATTTT. Translating it yields CASTDYSRGGTDTQYF. The V call is TRBV3-1, the J call TRBJ2-3; perhaps TRBD2 as D (7 bases). V gave up 7 bases and J gave up 3 bases, with 20 bases separating them. CDR3 length: 16 amino acids. CDR1 LGHDT and CDR2 YNNKEL come from the germline V gene (reference sequence).

The chain recombines TRBV3-1 with TRBJ2-1; D is tentatively TRBD1 or TRBD2 (6 bases each). Germline CDR1 and CDR2: LGHDT and YNNKEL (reference sequence). Trimming took off 1 base at V and 10 bases at J, with 11 bases between the two ends. This CDR3 has 13 residues. The CDR3 protein is CASSQGGGYEQFF. The DNA of the CDR3 is TGTGCCAGCAGCCAAGGAGGGGGGTACGAGCAGTTCTTC.

The chain employs TRBV19 and TRBJ1-2; D is ambiguous. V gave up 5 bases and J gave up 7 bases, with 8 bases separating them. The CDR3 has 11 residues. Germline values: CDR1 LNHDA, CDR2 SQIVND (reference sequence). The CDR3: CASSRIGGYTF. The CDR3 DNA is TGTGCCAGTAGTCGAATCGGTGGCTACACCTTC.

CDR3 sequence reads: CSGELAGGHEQFF. The CDR3, as DNA: TGCAGCGGCGAACTAGCGGGGGGCCATGAGCAGTTCTTC. The chain links TRBV29-1 to TRBJ2-1; TRBD2 matches 12 bases. J gave up 8 bases and V 7 bases, and 6 bases lay outside the gene matches. Germline lookup yields CDR1 SQVTM and CDR2 ANQGSEA. The CDR3 length is 13 residues.

This clonotype was seen once. The V gene is TRBV5-6, the J gene TRBJ2-5; D gene unclear. The CDR3 runs to 16 residues. Germline CDR1 and CDR2: SGHDT and YYEEEE. Trimming pared 0 bases from V and 0 bases from J, leaving 12 bases between. CDR3 region: CASSLVGQTYQETQYF. In DNA, the CDR3 is TGTGCCAGCAGCTTGGTAGGTCAAACGTACCAAGAGACCCAGTACTTC.